This TCR beta chain came from a study of blood T cell repertoires in COVID-19. Whole-study context: The origin of the acute and convalescent COVID-19 samples was the United States, Italy and Spain. PBMCs, B-cell-depleted T cells, or T cells provided the cDNA or gDNA that made up the material.

Sequencing used immunoSEQ multiplex PCR; TCRdb keeps in-frame clones, though not all of them. The table has about 140,000 clones, more than 80% seen once. This CDR3 is built from 14 residues. Trimming cost V 3 bases and J 0 bases, with 8 bases left between them. The germline gives CDR1 SGHTA, CDR2 FQGTGA. This clone is labeled as medium-sized. This sequence originates from a human donor in a cohort sampled during active COVID-19. The rearrangement joins TRBV7-3 to TRBJ1-1; D is unclear. The sequencing input was peripheral blood. CDR3 protein: CASSLSKVNTEAFF. DNA for the CDR3: TGTGCCAGCAGCTTGAGCAAAGTGAACACTGAAGCTTTCTTT. The full variable domain, with the rest looked up from reference TRBV7-3 and TRBJ1-1, is GAGVSQTPSNKVTEKGKYVELRCDPISGHTALYWYRQSLGQGPEFLIYFQGTGAADDSGLPNDRFFAVRPEGSVSTLKIQRTERGDSAVYLCASSLSKVNTEAFFGQGTRLTVV.